A single sample gave rise to the 9 T cell receptor beta chains below, sequenced in a study of early T cells in non-severe SARS-CoV-2 infection. TCRdb passed the 5' RACE reads through MiXCR, listing each CDR3 protein once. The table records about 77,000 distinct CDR3 sequences, 5% of them present only once. The sample was whole blood, taken at baseline. These receptors were collected from an adult who was a healthcare worker with PCR-confirmed SARS-CoV-2 infection or an uninfected control (not recorded which).

The chain recombines TRBV6-5 with TRBJ2-2; no reliable D call. Germline-derived CDR1 and CDR2 are MNHEY and SVGAGI. Trimming took 8 bases from V and 6 from J, leaving 16 bases between them. This CDR3 spans 14 amino acids. This chain's CDR3 is CASHTTAGAGELFF. The DNA for the CDR3 is TGTGCCAGCCATACTACCGCAGGAGCCGGGGAGCTGTTTTTT.

At least ten counts were recorded for this clonotype. The V and J genes are TRBV10-2 and TRBJ2-1; D unclear. V shed 8 bases and J shed 3 bases, with 14 bases lying between them. The CDR3 length is 14 residues. Germline V lookup: CDR1 WSHSY, CDR2 SAAADI. CDR3: CASWENRYYNEQFF. Written as DNA, the CDR3 is TGCGCCAGCTGGGAAAACCGCTACTACAATGAGCAGTTCTTC.

This clonotype was seen repeatedly, ten times or more. This sequence joins TRBV2 and TRBJ2-7, with no clear D. The length of the CDR3 is 15 residues. Germline V gene lookup returns CDR1 SNHLY and CDR2 FYNNEI. Trimming pared 4 bases from V and 5 bases from J, leaving 18 bases between. DNA for the CDR3: TGTGCCAGCAGTGGATACGCGGTAAGGAAGGACGAGCAGTACTTC. Translating it yields CASSGYAVRKDEQYF.

This clonotype was counted at least ten times. J is TRBJ2-2 and V is TRBV20-1, with a tentative D call TRBD1 (5 bases). The CDR3 contains 15 residues. The ends were cut back, 3 bases at V and 6 bases at J, with 17 bases in the middle. CDR1 is DFQATT, CDR2 SNEGSKA, per germline (reference sequence). CDR3 coding DNA: TGCAGTGCTAGCATTAAAGGGGCTATTGCCGGGGAGCTGTTTTTT. Protein product: CSASIKGAIAGELFF.

The table lists this clonotype with many counts. The chain has TRBV7-2 and TRBJ2-2; D uncertain. V was trimmed by 5 bases and J by 2 bases, leaving 6 bases between them. The CDR3 runs to 13 residues. Germline V gene sequence: CDR1 SGHTA, CDR2 FQGNSA. The CDR3 DNA reads as TGTGCCAGCAGCAACACCAACACCGGGGAGCTGTTTTTT. This gives the protein CASSNTNTGELFF.

This clonotype qualifies as medium-sized. The CDR3 reads CASSQDGLAGSFQETQYF. Written as DNA, the CDR3 is TGTGCCAGCAGCCAAGATGGACTAGCGGGCTCATTCCAAGAGACCCAGTACTTC. The J gene is TRBJ2-5, the V gene TRBV14; 11 bases fit TRBD2. The ends lost 0 bases at V and 1 base at J; junction bases unmatched: 7. The CDR3 has 18 residues. Germline CDR1 and CDR2: SGHDN and FVKESK. Complete variable domain (other parts from reference TRBV14 and TRBJ2-5): EAGVTQFPSHSVIEKGQTVTLRCDPISGHDNLYWYRRVMGKEIKFLLHFVKESKQDESGMPNNRFLAERTGGTYSTLKVQPAELEDSGVYFCASSQDGLAGSFQETQYFGPGTRLLVL.

This clonotype showed up just a few times. This chain joins TRBV28 and TRBJ2-3, with D perhaps TRBD1 (5 bases). This CDR3 is built from 14 residues. Germline lookup yields CDR1 MDHEN and CDR2 SYDVKM. Deletions cut 6 bases from V and 4 bases from J, with 14 bases between. The CDR3 DNA follows: TGTGCCAGCAGAGTCCAGGGCTTGCCAGATACGCAGTATTTT. Its translation: CASRVQGLPDTQYF.

This clonotype has at least ten counts. V is TRBV5-1 and J is TRBJ1-1, with unresolved D. V was clipped by 0 bases and J by 4 bases, with 10 bases between them. CDR1 SGHRS and CDR2 YFSETQ come from the germline V gene. The CDR3 is made up of 14 amino acids. The CDR3 sequence: CASSLDGRGTEAFF. CDR3 sequence (DNA): TGCGCCAGCAGCTTGGACGGACGGGGCACTGAAGCTTTCTTT.

This clonotype was picked up a small number of times. The rearrangement links TRBV6-5 to TRBJ2-7; TRBD2 matches at 7 bases. V was clipped by 6 bases and J by 4 bases; unmatched bases: 15. CDR1 and CDR2 (germline): MNHEY, SVGAGI. The CDR3 has 16 residues. CDR3 residues: CASRRSYGTTEYEQYF. In DNA form, the CDR3 reads TGTGCCAGCAGGCGATCCTACGGGACTACGGAGTACGAGCAGTACTTC.